Each of the 19 T cell receptor beta chains below was sequenced from the same sample in a study of OX40 agonist ivuxolimab in advanced cancers. Using immunoSEQ multiplex PCR, the repertoire was profiled, and TCRdb retains in-frame clones only, with some absent. The sample consists of more than 12,000 clones, around nine tenths of them appearing once. Sequenced material: CD4+ or CD8+ T cells sorted from blood, taken in a trial of the OX40 agonist ivuxolimab. The receptors come from an adult with an advanced solid tumor such as melanoma, head and neck, liver or kidney cancer.

DNA for the CDR3: TGTGCCAGCAGCTTAGCGGGAAACACTGAAGCTTTCTTT. Translated: CASSLAGNTEAFF. The chain recombines TRBV7-3 with TRBJ1-1; no reliable D call. The CDR3 length is 13 residues. The V gene's germline CDR1 is SGHTA and CDR2 FQGTGA. The V end was cut by 2 bases, the J end by 2 bases, with 6 bases between.

This chain links TRBV7-8 with TRBJ2-7, with D perhaps assigned TRBD1 or TRBD2 (5 bases each). V lost 3 bases to trimming and J lost 4 bases, with 16 bases between them. CDR1 is SGHVS, CDR2 FQNEAQ, per germline. The CDR3 runs to 15 residues. Here the CDR3 reads CASSLRGVPLYEQYF. CDR3 bases: TGTGCCAGCAGCTTGCGAGGGGTCCCCTTGTACGAGCAGTACTTC.

V is TRBV7-3 and J is TRBJ2-2; D possibly corresponds to TRBD2 (5 bases). Germline V gene lookup returns CDR1 SGHTA and CDR2 FQGTGA. The CDR3 spans 15 residues. Deletions cut 5 bases from V and 3 bases from J, with 13 bases between. CDR3 DNA: TGTGCCAGCAGCCAAGGCGGGTCACACACCGGGGAGCTGTTTTTT. Protein sequence: CASSQGGSHTGELFF. Full variable domain (rest looked up from reference TRBV7-3 and TRBJ2-2): GAGVSQTPSNKVTEKGKYVELRCDPISGHTALYWYRQSLGQGPEFLIYFQGTGAADDSGLPNDRFFAVRPEGSVSTLKIQRTERGDSAVYLCASSQGGSHTGELFFGEGSRLTVL.

This chain uses TRBV9 with TRBJ2-2; D is unclear. Germline CDR1 SGDLS, CDR2 YYNGEE. The CDR3 has 14 amino acids. V lost 0 bases to trimming and J lost 1 base, with 4 bases between them. This CDR3 is CASSVGQNTGELFF. The CDR3 DNA reads TGTGCCAGCAGCGTAGGACAGAACACCGGGGAGCTGTTTTTT.

This chain uses TRBV18 with TRBJ1-5, with a tentative D call TRBD1 (6 bases). The CDR3 has 16 residues. With 4 bases removed from V and 3 bases from J, the gap between germline ends came to 16 bases. CDR1 is KGHSH and CDR2 is LQKENI in the germline V gene. The chain's CDR3 is CASSQNPGHFNQPQHF. Here the CDR3 DNA reads TGTGCCAGCTCACAAAACCCGGGACACTTCAATCAGCCCCAGCATTTT.

The J gene is TRBJ1-1, the V gene TRBV7-9; D remains ambiguous. CDR3 length: 14 residues. Per the germline V gene, CDR1 is SEHNR and CDR2 is FQNEAQ (reference sequence). Trimming removed 4 bases from V and 6 bases from J, with 15 bases in between. CDR3 region: CASSSQNPSAEAFF. Here the CDR3 DNA reads TGTGCCAGCAGCTCACAAAACCCATCCGCTGAAGCTTTCTTT.

The chain is built from TRBV6-6 and TRBJ2-7; perhaps TRBD1 as D (6 bases). V lost 2 bases and J lost 4, with 12 bases in between. The V gene's germline CDR1 is MNHNY and CDR2 SVGAGI (reference sequence). CDR3 length: 14 amino acids. CDR3 loop: CASSYDRGSYEQYF. The CDR3 region has the DNA TGTGCCAGCAGTTACGATAGGGGGAGTTACGAGCAGTACTTC.

The V call is TRBV6-5, the J call TRBJ1-4, with D unclear. The V gene lost 6 bases and the J gene lost 1 base, with 9 bases spanning the gap. The germline CDR1 and CDR2 sequences are MNHEY and SVGAGI. The CDR3 spans 14 residues. The DNA for the CDR3 is TGTGCCAGCAGCTACAGCGGAACTAATGAAAAACTGTTTTTT. This sequence encodes CASSYSGTNEKLFF.

This clone was counted only a few times. This chain links TRBV30 with TRBJ1-5; D perhaps matches TRBD1 (6 bases). The CDR3 runs 13 residues. V lost 2 bases and J 4 bases, leaving 9 bases between the germline ends. Germline V gene sequence: CDR1 GTSNPN, CDR2 SVGIG (reference sequence). The CDR3 loop reads CAWSNRENQPQHF. The DNA of the CDR3 is TGTGCCTGGAGTAACAGGGAGAATCAGCCCCAGCATTTT.

J is TRBJ1-4 and V is TRBV7-2; 7 bases are shared with TRBD1. Trimming at V came to 4 bases and at J to 8 bases, leaving 10 bases not matched to a gene. The CDR3 runs to 15 residues. Germline lookup yields CDR1 SGHTA and CDR2 FQGNSA. The CDR3 nucleotides are TGTGCCAGCAGCTGGGTAGGGGACAGAGACGAAAAACTGTTTTTT. This sequence encodes CASSWVGDRDEKLFF.

The rearrangement links TRBV2 to TRBJ2-5; D is possibly TRBD2 (5 bases). Germline-derived CDR1 and CDR2 are SNHLY and FYNNEI. The V gene lost 5 bases and the J gene lost 1 base, with 8 bases spanning the gap. This CDR3 is built from 13 residues. CDR3 protein: CASSRTPQETQYF. For the CDR3, the DNA is TGTGCCAGCAGTAGGACTCCCCAAGAGACCCAGTACTTC.

The chain has TRBV11-2 and TRBJ2-1, with 7 bases that match TRBD2. CDR1 SGHAT and CDR2 FQNNGV come from the germline V gene. Trimming cost V 0 bases and J 10 bases; bases outside gene matches: 6. CDR3 size: 14 residues. In nucleotides, the CDR3 is TGTGCCAGCAGCTTAGATAAGGGAGGGCGAGAGCAGTTCTTC. This gives the protein CASSLDKGGREQFF.

The chain recombines TRBV4-2 with TRBJ2-3, with TRBD2 identical over 10 bases. The CDR3 sequence is 19 residues long. Per germline, CDR1 LGHNA and CDR2 YNFKEQ. V was pared by 0 bases and J by 6 bases, with 15 bases of the junction left unmatched. CDR3 loop: CASSQDYLRASGGYDTQYF. The DNA of the CDR3 is TGTGCCAGCAGCCAAGATTACTTGAGGGCTAGCGGGGGCTACGATACGCAGTATTTT.

The V call is TRBV5-1, the J call TRBJ2-7, with D maybe TRBD1 (7 bases). Trimming stripped 2 bases from V and 2 bases from J, with 11 bases between. Per germline, CDR1 SGHRS and CDR2 YFSETQ. CDR3 length equals 14 residues. This CDR3 reads CASSLGGTAYEQYF. CDR3 sequence (DNA): TGCGCCAGCAGCTTAGGAGGGACAGCCTACGAGCAGTACTTC.

V and J are TRBV2 and TRBJ1-1; TRBD1 matches 7 bases. V gave up 6 bases and J gave up 3 bases; unmatched junction bases: 10. Germline-derived CDR1 and CDR2 are SNHLY and FYNNEI. The CDR3 covers 15 residues. CDR3 protein: CASRSPGQSHTEAFF. In nucleotides, the CDR3 is TGTGCCAGCAGATCACCGGGACAGAGCCACACTGAAGCTTTCTTT.

The genes are TRBV14 and TRBJ2-3; 7 bases are shared with TRBD1. The CDR3 runs to 15 residues. The V gene end was trimmed by 4 bases and the J gene end by 3 bases; junction bases not matched to a gene: 7. Germline V gene data show CDR1 as SGHDN and CDR2 as FVKESK. In DNA, the CDR3 is TGTGCCAGCAGCCTTCAGACAGGGCGAACAGATACGCAGTATTTT. Its translation: CASSLQTGRTDTQYF.

The V gene is TRBV6-1, the J gene TRBJ1-2; D remains unclear. Germline V lookup: CDR1 MNHNS, CDR2 SASEGT. The ends were cut back, 1 base at V and 8 bases at J, with 11 bases in the middle. The CDR3 is 13 residues long. CDR3 region: CASSEVDFRGYTF. The CDR3 region has the DNA TGTGCCAGCAGTGAAGTCGACTTCAGGGGCTACACCTTC.

This chain connects TRBV11-2 to TRBJ2-7; D is unresolved. This CDR3 is 12 amino acids long. Per the germline V gene, CDR1 is SGHAT and CDR2 is FQNNGV. Deletions cut 0 bases from V and 8 bases from J, with 8 bases between. CDR3 amino acids: CASSLDQAKQYF. As DNA, the CDR3 is TGTGCCAGCAGCTTAGATCAGGCCAAGCAGTACTTC. The complete variable domain, with remaining parts taken from reference TRBV11-2 and TRBJ2-7, reads EAGVAQSPRYKIIEKRQSVAFWCNPISGHATLYWYQQILGQGPKLLIQFQNNGVVDDSQLPKDRFSAERLKGVDSTLKIQPAKLEDSAVYLCASSLDQAKQYFGPGTRLTVT.

The chain has TRBV28 and TRBJ1-1, with a weak D call TRBD1 (6 bases). V dropped 3 bases and J dropped 6 bases, with 14 bases sitting between them. This CDR3 contains 14 residues. Germline V gene sequence: CDR1 MDHEN, CDR2 SYDVKM. CDR3: CASSFGGRSAEAFF. The CDR3 DNA sequence: TGTGCCAGCAGTTTTGGGGGGCGATCGGCTGAAGCTTTCTTT.